These 11 T cell receptor beta chains originate from one sample sequenced in a study of immune evolution from preneoplasia to lung adenocarcinoma (dated by TCRdb to about 2021). The library was prepared using the immunoSEQ multiplex PCR assay. Imported from immuneACCESS, the table was reduced by TCRdb to in-frame sequences with V and J called. These copies leave out some clones; in studies compared against another copy, an unresolved V gene accounts for under half, and the cause of the remainder is not known. Here the sample has roughly 9,200 clones; approximately 79% occur a single time. Jointly, the top ten make up about 8% of the sample. The specimen was FFPE minimally invasive lung adenocarcinoma tissue. According to the study, the label for this sample's cell subset or site signals: micro-invasive lung adenocarcinoma (MIA). The receptors were gathered from an older donor with lung adenocarcinoma.

The chain recombines TRBV27 with TRBJ2-1, with D maybe TRBD2 (7 bases). The germline V gene has CDR1 MNHEY and CDR2 SMNVEV (reference sequence). The V end was cut by 8 bases, the J end by 10 bases, with 24 bases between. The CDR3 is 15 amino acids. CDR3 in amino acids: CASRQGRAGQWEQFF. The CDR3 nucleotides are TGTGCCAGCCGCCAGGGTCGAGCGGGACAATGGGAGCAGTTCTTC.

The chain recombines TRBV5-5 with TRBJ1-1, with D perhaps TRBD1 (6 bases). The V gene lost 4 bases and the J gene lost 7 bases, with 20 bases spanning the gap. The germline V gene encodes CDR1 SGHKS and CDR2 YYEKEE (reference sequence). The CDR3 is 15 amino acids. The CDR3 DNA is TGTGCCAGCAGCCCCGGGACGGGACACCAGATTGAAGCTTTCTTT. Translation gives CASSPGTGHQIEAFF.

CDR3 residues: CASSQEGQGFNEQFF. CDR3 nucleotides: TGTGCCAGCAGCCAAGAGGGACAGGGGTTCAATGAGCAGTTCTTC. V is TRBV4-2 and J is TRBJ2-1, with TRBD1 identical over 10 bases. V shed 0 bases, J shed 6 bases, and the junction held 2 bases outside the gene matches. The CDR3 has 15 residues. Germline V lookup: CDR1 LGHNA, CDR2 YNFKEQ.

This clone was recorded once. The rearrangement joins TRBV10-2 to TRBJ1-1; TRBD1 matches 9 bases. After removal of 6 bases from V and 0 bases from J, the junction contained 8 bases not matched to a gene. Germline CDR1 WSHSY, CDR2 SAAADI. The CDR3 covers 16 residues. As DNA, the CDR3 is TGCGCCAGCAGAGGGGGGACAGGGCGGATGAACACTGAAGCTTTCTTT. It yields the protein CASRGGTGRMNTEAFF.

The rearrangement joins TRBV6-1 to TRBJ2-1; D remains ambiguous. Trimming took off 3 bases at V and 7 bases at J, with 7 bases between the two ends. The germline V gene has CDR1 MNHNS and CDR2 SASEGT. The CDR3 sequence is 12 residues long. CDR3 DNA: TGTGCCAGCAGTGATTCCCCAAATGAGCAGTTCTTC. It codes for CASSDSPNEQFF.

V gene TRBV10-1 combines with J gene TRBJ2-5; 10 positions agree with TRBD2. The CDR3 length is 15 residues. Per the germline V gene, CDR1 is WNHNN and CDR2 is SYGVQD (reference sequence). With V trimmed by 5 bases and J by 4 bases, 7 bases remained unmatched. CDR3 DNA sequence: TGCGCCAGCAGTCCACTAGCGGGGCCGAGAGAGACCCAGTACTTC. Its translation is CASSPLAGPRETQYF.

The rearrangement links TRBV5-6 to TRBJ2-2, with no clear D. CDR3 length: 16 amino acids. V was pared by 6 bases and J by 0 bases, with 15 bases between. Germline CDR1 reads SGHDT; CDR2 reads YYEEEE. This CDR3 is CASNPQVAANTGELFF. The CDR3 DNA reads as TGTGCCAGCAACCCTCAGGTAGCAGCGAACACCGGGGAGCTGTTTTTT.

V is TRBV9 and J is TRBJ2-3; 12 bases are shared with TRBD2. This CDR3 has 19 residues. V lost 3 bases and J lost 1; bases outside the gene matches: 12. Looked up from germline, CDR1 is SGDLS and CDR2 is YYNGEE. CDR3 sequence: CASSGLAGDPLQGTDTQYF. The DNA of the CDR3 is TGTGCCAGCAGCGGACTAGCGGGGGATCCCCTACAGGGCACAGATACGCAGTATTTT. Together with reference TRBV9 and TRBJ2-3, the CDR3 gives the full variable domain: DSGVTQTPKHLITATGQRVTLRCSPRSGDLSVYWYQQSLDQGLQFLIQYYNGEERAKGNILERFSAQQFPDLHSELNLSSLELGDSALYFCASSGLAGDPLQGTDTQYFGPGTRLTVL.

This chain connects TRBV9 to TRBJ1-2; no firm D call. The CDR3 covers 14 residues. Between the trimmed V and J ends, which lost 0 bases and 2 bases, there was a span of 8 bases. Germline V gene lookup returns CDR1 SGDLS and CDR2 YYNGEE. The CDR3 nucleotides are TGTGCCAGCAGCGTAGTTGAGGGAAACTATGGCTACACCTTC. Protein product: CASSVVEGNYGYTF.

The chain recombines TRBV4-2 with TRBJ1-4; 7 positions match TRBD1. Germline lookup yields CDR1 LGHNA and CDR2 YNFKEQ. The CDR3 loop spans 13 amino acids. Trimming cost V 10 bases and J 8 bases; bases outside gene matches: 10. CDR3 amino acids: CATLGGDREKLFF. The CDR3 coding sequence is TGTGCCACCCTAGGGGGCGATCGGGAAAAACTGTTTTTT.

The V call is TRBV5-1, the J call TRBJ2-1; D unresolved. V lost 3 bases and J 7 bases, leaving 17 bases between the germline ends. From germline, CDR1 is SGHRS and CDR2 YFSETQ. This CDR3 comprises 15 residues. In DNA form, the CDR3 reads TGCGCCAGCAGCTACCTGGACGGCGCGAGGAATGAGCAGTTCTTC. It encodes CASSYLDGARNEQFF.